This paragraph covers one TCR beta chain sequence. Its antigen is unknown. The PCR made use of 60 Vbeta and 13 Jbeta primers. Measured with immunoSEQ multiplex PCR; TCRdb has only the in-frame clones, and not every one. Here the sample spans tens of thousands of clones, 67% being singletons. The record originates from a study of cytomegalovirus exposure and HLA in healthy donors. General study results and limits: A classifier reportedly called cytomegalovirus status with high sensitivity and specificity. Through in vitro validation, a few CMV-associated chains were shown to be specific for CMV antigens. Accurate predictions that matched the HLA-A and HLA-B alleles of most subjects were reportedly made from TCR beta sequences.

V shed 0 bases, J shed 5 bases, and the junction held 7 bases outside the gene matches. CDR1 SGDLS and CDR2 YYNGEE come from the germline V gene. The CDR3 spans 15 residues. The specimen was PBMCs. The chain recombines TRBV9 with TRBJ2-7; 8 bases fit TRBD2. The sequence was obtained from a woman between 50 and 59 years old in good health and CMV-seropositive. CDR3 amino acids: CASSVDLSGAHEQYF. The CDR3 nucleotides are TGTGCCAGCAGCGTAGATCTTAGCGGGGCCCACGAGCAGTACTTC.